The rows below give T cell receptor beta chains drawn from one sample of a study of blood T cell repertoires in COVID-19. Only in-frame clones appear in the TCRdb table, and some are missing; sequencing was by immunoSEQ multiplex PCR. The sample holds around 330,000 clones; approximately 88% are singletons and the top ten take around 9.3%. Specimen: PBMCs or T cells enriched from blood (not recorded which). These receptors originate from a woman under 30 who had recovered from COVID-19. CDR3s include the opening cysteine and the closing phenylalanine or tryptophan. The D gene is left open where the match is weak. Clone size is not always given. Where it is, it says once, few, many or a class for expanded clones.

>TRBJ1-1|.|TRBV7-9|.
TGTGCCTTAGGGGCTCGGCTGAACACTGAAGCTTTCTTT
CALGARLNTEAFF
>TRBJ2-2|.|TRBV9|.
TGTGCCAGCAGCGTAGACGGCGGGGAGCTGTTTTTT
CASSVDGGELFF
>TRBJ1-5|.|TRBV28|TRBD1
TGTGCCAGTGAAAGGGACAGGACCAATCAGCCCCAGCATTTT
CASERDRTNQPQHF
>TRBJ2-1|.|TRBV3-1/TRBV3-2|TRBD1
TGTGCCAGCAGCCTCCCCGGGACAGGGAATAATGAGCAGTTCTTC
CASSLPGTGNNEQFF
>TRBJ2-5|.|TRBV7-2|.
TGTGCCAGCAGCCCAGACAGCCAAGAGACCCAGTACTTC
CASSPDSQETQYF
>TRBJ2-5|.|TRBV24-1|.
TGTGCCACCAGTGATGCCCAGGGTCTTGAGACCCAGTACTTC
CATSDAQGLETQYF
>TRBJ1-3|.|TRBV7-8|TRBD1
TGTGCCAGCAGCTTAGGGGCTACAGGGGCTGGAAACACCATATATTTT
CASSLGATGAGNTIYF
>TRBJ2-6|.|TRBV10-3|.
TGTGCCATCAGTGAATTAGGGGTAATGGCCTCTGGGGCCAACGTCCTGACTTTC
CAISELGVMASGANVLTF
>TRBJ1-5|many|TRBV2|.
TGTGCCAGCAGTGAAGCGCTTCGACAAACATATAGCAATCAGCCCCAGCATTTT
CASSEALRQTYSNQPQHF
>TRBJ2-7|.|TRBV5-1|TRBD1
TGCGCCAGCAGCTTGGGACAGGGGGGCGGCGAGCAGTACTTC
CASSLGQGGGEQYF
>TRBJ1-1|once|TRBV27|.
TGTGCCAGCCGGGACTCTGCGAACACTGAAGCTTTCTTT
CASRDSANTEAFF
>TRBJ1-1|.|TRBV7-8|.
TGTGCCAGCAGCTTACGACGTGGGCCAGGGGCGAACACTGAAGCTTTCTTT
CASSLRRGPGANTEAFF
>TRBJ2-3|.|TRBV3-1/TRBV3-2|TRBD2
TGTGCCAGCAGCCGGAAGGACAGCGGGAGTTCAGATACGCAGTATTTT
CASSRKDSGSSDTQYF
>TRBJ2-3|.|TRBV27|.
TGTGCCAGCAGGTCAGGGGTTGGGATCACAGATACGCAGTATTTT
CASRSGVGITDTQYF
>TRBJ1-1|.|TRBV6-5|.
TGTGCCAGCATGTCCCCCCGGGGAACTGAAGCTTTCTTT
CASMSPRGTEAFF
>TRBJ2-1|.|TRBV4-1|.
TGCGCCAGCAGCCAGACAGTTCGTATCCGCAATGAGCAGTTCTTC
CASSQTVRIRNEQFF
>TRBJ2-5|.|TRBV4-3|TRBD2
TGCGCCAGCAGCCAAGAATCGCGGGGGGGAGCCCTTCAAGAGACCCAGTACTTC
CASSQESRGGALQETQYF